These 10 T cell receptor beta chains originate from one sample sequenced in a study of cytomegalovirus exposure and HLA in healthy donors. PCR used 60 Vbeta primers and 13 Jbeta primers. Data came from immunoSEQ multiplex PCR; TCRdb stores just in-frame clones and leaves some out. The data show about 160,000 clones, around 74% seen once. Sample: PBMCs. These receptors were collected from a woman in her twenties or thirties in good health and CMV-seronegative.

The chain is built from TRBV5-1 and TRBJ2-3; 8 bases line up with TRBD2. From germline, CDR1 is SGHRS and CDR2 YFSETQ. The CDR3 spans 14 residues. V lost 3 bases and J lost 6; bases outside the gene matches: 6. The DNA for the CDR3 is TGCGCCAGCAGCTATGGACTAGCAGGTGATACGCAGTATTTT. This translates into CASSYGLAGDTQYF.

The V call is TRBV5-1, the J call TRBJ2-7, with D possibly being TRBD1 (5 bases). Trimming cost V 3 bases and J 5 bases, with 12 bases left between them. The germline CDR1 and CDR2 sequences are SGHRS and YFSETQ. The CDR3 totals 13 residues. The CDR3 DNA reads TGCGCCAGCAGCTCCCAGGGTTTCGACGAGCAGTACTTC. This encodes CASSSQGFDEQYF. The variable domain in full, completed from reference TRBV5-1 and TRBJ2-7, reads KAGVTQTPRYLIKTRGQQVTLSCSPISGHRSVSWYQQTPGQGLQFLFEYFSETQRNKGNFPGRFSGRQFSNSRSEMNVSTLELGDSALYLCASSSQGFDEQYFGPGTRLTVT.

DNA for the CDR3: TGTGCCAGCAGCTCGAGGACATCTAACACTGAAGCTTTCTTT. Protein product: CASSSRTSNTEAFF. V and J are TRBV7-6 and TRBJ1-1; D might be TRBD1 (5 bases). This CDR3 is built from 14 residues. V was cut by 4 bases and J by 2 bases, with 11 bases left in between. Germline CDR1 is SGHVS and CDR2 is FNYEAQ.

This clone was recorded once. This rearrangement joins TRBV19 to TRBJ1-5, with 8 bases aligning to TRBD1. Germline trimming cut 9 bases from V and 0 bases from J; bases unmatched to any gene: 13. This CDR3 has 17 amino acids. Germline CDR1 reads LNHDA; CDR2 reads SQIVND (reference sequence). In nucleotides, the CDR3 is TGTGCCAGCAGGGGGCGCGGGTATAAGGATAGCAATCAGCCCCAGCATTTT. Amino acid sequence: CASRGRGYKDSNQPQHF.

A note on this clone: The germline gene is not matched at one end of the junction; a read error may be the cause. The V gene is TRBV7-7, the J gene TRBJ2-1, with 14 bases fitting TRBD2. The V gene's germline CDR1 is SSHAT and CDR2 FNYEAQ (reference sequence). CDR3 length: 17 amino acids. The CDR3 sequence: CASSLATSGGGYNEQFF. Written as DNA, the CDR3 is TGTGCTAGCAGCTTAGCGACTAGCGGGGGGGGCTACAATGAGCAGTTCTTC.

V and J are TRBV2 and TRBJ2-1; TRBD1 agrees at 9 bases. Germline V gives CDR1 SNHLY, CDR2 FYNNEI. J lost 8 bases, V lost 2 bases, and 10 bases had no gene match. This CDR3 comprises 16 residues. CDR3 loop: CASSERAGTGRDEQFF. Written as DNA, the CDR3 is TGTGCCAGCAGTGAAAGGGCCGGGACAGGGCGCGATGAGCAGTTCTTC.

The CDR3 coding sequence is TGTGCCAGCAGTGAGGACTATGGCTACACCTTC. It specifies CASSEDYGYTF. J is TRBJ1-2 and V is TRBV28; no clear D. The CDR3 contains 11 residues. The V gene's germline CDR1 is MDHEN and CDR2 SYDVKM. Trimming removed 5 bases at V and 3 bases at J, with 4 bases between.

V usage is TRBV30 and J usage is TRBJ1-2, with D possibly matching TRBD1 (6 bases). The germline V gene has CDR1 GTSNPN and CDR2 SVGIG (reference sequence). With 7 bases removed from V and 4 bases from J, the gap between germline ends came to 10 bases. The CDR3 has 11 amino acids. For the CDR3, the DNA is TGTGCCTTCCGGGACACCTATGGCTACACCTTC. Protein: CAFRDTYGYTF.

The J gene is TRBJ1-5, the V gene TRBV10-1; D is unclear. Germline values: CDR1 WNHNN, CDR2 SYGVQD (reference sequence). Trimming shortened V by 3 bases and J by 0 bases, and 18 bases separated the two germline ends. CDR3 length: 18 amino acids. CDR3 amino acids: CASSDNRNRGYSNQPQHF. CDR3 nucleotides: TGCGCCAGCAGTGATAACCGGAATAGAGGATATAGCAATCAGCCCCAGCATTTT.

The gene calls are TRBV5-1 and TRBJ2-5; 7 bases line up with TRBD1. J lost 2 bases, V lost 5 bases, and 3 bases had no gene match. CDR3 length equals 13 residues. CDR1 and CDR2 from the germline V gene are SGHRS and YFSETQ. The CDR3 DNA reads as TGCGCCAGCAGACAGGGGTTACAAGAGACCCAGTACTTC. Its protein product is CASRQGLQETQYF.